The T cell receptor beta chain described here comes from a study of control samples from healthy donors and cancer patients. The CDR3 runs to 13 residues. Trimming removed 3 bases at V and 11 bases at J, with 15 bases between. CDR1 is SGHDT and CDR2 is YYEEEE in the germline V gene. The repertoire was sequenced with immunoSEQ multiplex PCR; TCRdb's copy has only in-frame clones and lacks some. The data contain around 110,000 clones, over 90% of them singletons. This rearrangement joins TRBV5-6 to TRBJ1-5; D unclear. The receptor comes from a man in his thirties or forties in good health. The sample comprised blood. CDR3 amino acids: CASSSSLHRAQHF. CDR3 DNA: TGTGCCAGCAGCTCGAGTCTACACCGGGCCCAGCATTTT.